These 5 T cell receptor beta chains were sequenced from one sample in a study of CD8 T cells in ankylosing spondylitis. Study conclusions and caveats: Within ankylosing spondylitis blood, a TCR beta motif made up of eight or nine highly homologous variants appeared to be characteristic.

TCRdb itself ran the 5' RACE reads through MiXCR, one entry per CDR3 protein. The repertoire has hundreds of thousands of distinct CDR3 sequences, approximately 10% of them found once; the top ten carry approximately 0.51%. These receptors' targets are unknown. Sequenced: blood, either unsorted or a sorted T cell fraction (not recorded which). Receptors originate from a male donor with ankylosing spondylitis.

This chain connects TRBV10-3 to TRBJ2-1, with 7 bases lining up with TRBD1. CDR3 size: 18 residues. Germline CDR1 and CDR2: ENHRY and SYGVKD. V lost 3 bases, J lost 4 bases, and 15 bases stayed unmatched. The CDR3 DNA sequence: TGTGCCATCAGTGATGTGGGACAGCCGGGACGGGGTTACAATGAGCAGTTCTTC. Protein product: CAISDVGQPGRGYNEQFF.

The V call is TRBV28, the J call TRBJ2-7; perhaps TRBD1 as D (5 bases). The CDR3 extends over 15 amino acids. Trimming shortened V by 6 bases and J by 0 bases, and 15 bases separated the two germline ends. The germline V gene encodes CDR1 MDHEN and CDR2 SYDVKM. The CDR3 reads CASRPPRQSSYEQYF. CDR3 bases: TGTGCCAGCAGACCTCCACGACAGTCCTCCTACGAGCAGTACTTC.

This clonotype came up a few times. V and J are TRBV5-1 and TRBJ2-3; TRBD2 might be the D (5 bases). Trimming took 5 bases from V and 6 from J, leaving 13 bases between them. This CDR3 contains 13 residues. Germline loops: CDR1 SGHRS, CDR2 YFSETQ. The CDR3 nucleotides are TGCGCCAGCAGATTAGAGGGTACGGATACGCAGTATTTT. Protein product: CASRLEGTDTQYF.

The V call is TRBV5-6, the J call TRBJ1-5; D is possibly TRBD1 (5 bases). Trimming cost V 3 bases and J 3 bases, with 10 bases left between them. From germline, CDR1 is SGHDT and CDR2 YYEEEE. This CDR3 is built from 14 residues. This CDR3 reads CASSYLRDNQPQHF. For the CDR3, the DNA is TGTGCCAGCAGCTATCTCAGGGACAATCAGCCCCAGCATTTT.

The V gene is TRBV20-1, the J gene TRBJ2-3; D possibly uses TRBD1 or TRBD2 (6 bases each). Germline CDR1 and CDR2: DFQATT and SNEGSKA (reference sequence). V gave up 5 bases and J gave up 4 bases, with 22 bases separating them. This CDR3 comprises 16 residues. The CDR3 region has the DNA TGCAGTGCTTCAATCTTCGGGGGCCCAAGACCAGATACGCAGTATTTT. Encoded protein: CSASIFGGPRPDTQYF.